These T cell receptor beta chains were read from a single sample in a study of cytomegalovirus exposure and HLA in healthy donors. Produced via immunoSEQ multiplex PCR; TCRdb's table is partial and in-frame only. This sample has around 170,000 clones, with roughly 85% found just once. The source material was PBMCs. The receptors shown here come from a young man in good health and CMV-seropositive. Each CDR3 is given without its conserved first and last residue.

v_call: TRBV5-1; cdr3_aa: ASSFPTGGTEAF
v_call: TRBV28; cdr3_aa: ASSHETGVGNEQF
v_call: TRBV6-5; cdr3_aa: ASSTGQEVEAF
v_call: TRBV29-1; cdr3_aa: SVDRQPVNYGYT
v_call: TRBV18; cdr3_aa: ASSPLTGLDTEAF
v_call: TRBV5-8; cdr3_aa: ASSLQGQETQY
v_call: TRBV30; cdr3_aa: AWSGGGSLSYNEQF
v_call: TRBV21-1; cdr3_aa: ASSVRPGTH
v_call: TRBV6-1; cdr3_aa: ASSESPIQFYT
v_call: TRBV29-1; cdr3_aa: SVEGQGGYGYT
v_call: TRBV9; cdr3_aa: ASSAAGGGGYGYT